The 24 T cell receptor beta chains listed next were all sequenced from one sample in a study of T cell repertoires in cytomegalovirus infection (dated by TCRdb to 2018 to 2020). Instrument on record: Illumina HiSeq 1500. Clones were called with MiXCR by TCRdb after fastp trimmed the public reads at Q25, and only in-frame beta chains were retained. Each CDR3 protein gets just one entry, which takes the most common genes and DNA from the rows behind it. The sample has fewer than 300,000 distinct CDR3 sequences on record, 25% of them singletons. In total, the top ten clones hold approximately 15% of the sample. The specimen sequenced was PBMCs. These receptor sequences come from a human donor in good health (CMV status not recorded). Some clones in this sample may be carry-over from other donors' samples.

The CDR3 reads CAISNRADNEQFF. CDR3 bases: TGTGCCATCAGTAACAGGGCGGACAATGAGCAGTTCTTC. V and J are TRBV10-3 and TRBJ2-1, with D possibly TRBD1 on 6 matching bases. Between the trimmed V and J ends, which lost 5 bases and 5 bases, there was a span of 10 bases. The germline CDR1 and CDR2 sequences are ENHRY and SYGVKD. This CDR3 is built from 13 residues.

The V gene is TRBV20-1, the J gene TRBJ1-5; TRBD1 matches 8 bases. CDR3 size: 13 residues. Germline loops: CDR1 DFQATT, CDR2 SNEGSKA (reference sequence). Unmatched junction bases numbered 4, after V lost 5 bases and J lost 4 bases. CDR3 residues: CSARTGPNQPQHF. The CDR3 DNA follows: TGCAGTGCTCGGACAGGGCCTAATCAGCCCCAGCATTTT.

A few counts support this clonotype. The genes are TRBV12-3 or TRBV12-4 and TRBJ2-1; 9 nucleotides line up with TRBD2. This CDR3 region has 14 residues. After removal of 4 bases from V and 3 bases from J, the junction contained 1 base not matched to a gene. The CDR3 loop is CASSSSGIYNEQFF. CDR3 nucleotides: TGTGCCAGCAGTTCTAGCGGGATCTACAATGAGCAGTTCTTC.

The CDR3 DNA sequence: TGTGCCAGCAGTTTACAGGGTAGCAATGAGCAGTTCTTC. Protein: CASSLQGSNEQFF. The V gene is TRBV6-6, the J gene TRBJ2-1, with D tentatively TRBD1 (6 bases). The CDR3 consists of 13 residues. The germline V and J ends were trimmed by 4 bases and 6 bases, with 10 bases remaining between them. Germline-derived CDR1 and CDR2 are MNHNY and SVGAGI (reference sequence).

This clonotype was seen many times. This chain links TRBV11-3 with TRBJ2-1, with 7 nucleotides matching TRBD2. This CDR3 contains 14 residues. Germline values: CDR1 SGHNT, CDR2 YENEEA. J lost 6 bases, V lost 5 bases, and 7 bases had no gene match. The CDR3 sequence: CASSPMGRANEQFF. In DNA, the CDR3 is TGTGCCAGCAGCCCTATGGGGAGGGCCAATGAGCAGTTCTTC.

The chain carries TRBV7-2 and TRBJ1-3; D is uncertain. Germline values: CDR1 SGHTA, CDR2 FQGNSA. V lost 3 bases to trimming and J lost 4 bases, with 13 bases between them. This CDR3 spans 15 amino acids. The CDR3 coding sequence is TGTGCCAGCAGCTTCGGGCATACGTCAGGAAACACCATATATTTT. As protein: CASSFGHTSGNTIYF.

This clonotype was counted between two and nine times. The chain has TRBV20-1 and TRBJ2-7; 9 bases are shared with TRBD2. J was trimmed by 4 bases and V by 4 bases; bases with no gene match: 14. CDR3 size: 16 residues. Germline assignment: CDR1 DFQATT and CDR2 SNEGSKA (reference sequence). CDR3 protein: CSAIGLAQKVRYEQYF. The CDR3 region has the DNA TGCAGTGCTATAGGACTAGCGCAAAAAGTCCGTTACGAGCAGTACTTC.

This chain uses TRBV7-2 with TRBJ2-1, with 7 nucleotides matching TRBD2. The length of the CDR3 is 14 residues. Per the germline V gene, CDR1 is SGHTA and CDR2 is FQGNSA. The J segment lost 6 bases and the V segment lost 2 bases, leaving 4 bases of the junction unmatched. Here the CDR3 reads CASSLRTRGNEQFF. The DNA of the CDR3 is TGTGCCAGCAGCTTAAGGACTAGAGGCAATGAGCAGTTCTTC.

The gene calls are TRBV6-2 or TRBV6-3 and TRBJ1-5; D remains ambiguous. The germline gives CDR1 MNHEY, CDR2 SVGEGT. There are 13 residues in the CDR3. V was trimmed by 6 bases and J by 8 bases, leaving 14 bases between them. DNA of the CDR3: TGTGCCAGCAGGGTAGATGGAACTGAGCCCCAGCATTTT. This gives the protein CASRVDGTEPQHF.

The rearrangement links TRBV7-6 to TRBJ2-1, with 8 bases that match TRBD2. There are 15 residues in the CDR3. Trimming cost V 5 bases and J 3 bases; bases outside gene matches: 6. Germline-derived CDR1 and CDR2 are SGHVS and FNYEAQ. CDR3 DNA: TGTGCCAGCAGCCCTCGGGGGGGGAACTACAATGAGCAGTTCTTC. It is translated as CASSPRGGNYNEQFF.

This clonotype was found a few times. The V call is TRBV15, the J call TRBJ2-7, with TRBD1 matching over 11 bases. Trimming removed 4 bases from V and 6 bases from J; junction bases left unmatched: 8. The germline gives CDR1 LNHNV, CDR2 YYDKDF (reference sequence). This CDR3 contains 15 residues. The CDR3, as DNA: TGTGCCACCAGCACCTTTGGACAGGGGGCAAGCGAGCAGTACTTC. Residues: CATSTFGQGASEQYF. Looking up the rest from reference TRBV15 and TRBJ2-7 gives the full variable domain: DAMVIQNPRYQVTQFGKPVTLSCSQTLNHNVMYWYQQKSSQAPKLLFHYYDKDFNNEADTPDNFQSRRPNTSFCFLDIRSPGLGDTAMYLCATSTFGQGASEQYFGPGTRLTVT.

This clonotype was counted a few times. V gene TRBV28 combines with J gene TRBJ2-1, with D hard to call. The germline CDR1 and CDR2 sequences are MDHEN and SYDVKM. With 1 base removed from V and 5 bases from J, the gap between germline ends came to 6 bases. CDR3 size: 13 residues. The CDR3 is CASSLFINNEQFF. CDR3 nucleotide sequence: TGTGCCAGCAGTTTATTCATTAACAATGAGCAGTTCTTC.

The chain combines TRBV10-3 with TRBJ1-2; no reliable D call. Per germline, CDR1 ENHRY and CDR2 SYGVKD. This CDR3 spans 12 amino acids. Trimming took off 6 bases at V and 2 bases at J, with 7 bases between the two ends. CDR3 sequence: CAIRGRNYGYTF. CDR3 DNA sequence: TGTGCCATCAGGGGCAGGAACTATGGCTACACCTTC.

This clonotype was detected a few times. The chain combines TRBV7-3 with TRBJ1-1; D unresolved. The germline V gene has CDR1 SGHTA and CDR2 FQGTGA. Between the trimmed V and J ends, which lost 5 bases and 1 base, there was a span of 5 bases. The CDR3 has 12 residues. The CDR3 protein is CASSRENTEAFF. The CDR3 DNA sequence: TGTGCCAGCAGCCGAGAGAACACTGAAGCTTTCTTT.

This clonotype came up many times. The rearrangement links TRBV7-2 to TRBJ1-5; D uncertain. V lost 0 bases and J lost 5, with 11 bases in between. Per the germline V gene, CDR1 is SGHTA and CDR2 is FQGNSA. The CDR3 extends over 15 amino acids. CDR3 in amino acids: CASSLALGNYQPQHF. CDR3 bases: TGTGCCAGCAGCTTAGCGCTTGGGAACTATCAGCCCCAGCATTTT.

This clonotype was detected many times. This chain joins TRBV7-2 and TRBJ2-1; D possibly corresponds to TRBD2 (6 bases). Germline V gene data show CDR1 as SGHTA and CDR2 as FQGNSA. The CDR3 loop spans 13 amino acids. V lost 1 base and J lost 15, with 16 bases in between. The CDR3 DNA reads TGTGCCAGCAGCTTAGACGGGACTTTCGGGCGGTTCTTC. It translates to CASSLDGTFGRFF.

This clonotype was seen a few times. Written as DNA, the CDR3 is TGTGCCAGTAGTATCTCCTCGAATAACTATGGCTACACCTTC. This codes for CASSISSNNYGYTF. This rearrangement joins TRBV19 to TRBJ1-2; no clear D gene. Per germline, CDR1 LNHDA and CDR2 SQIVND (reference sequence). The CDR3 covers 14 residues. V gave up 3 bases and J gave up 1 base, with 9 bases separating them. Based on the CDR3 plus reference TRBV19 and TRBJ1-2, the full variable domain is DGGITQSPKYLFRKEGQNVTLSCEQNLNHDAMYWYRQDPGQGLRLIYYSQIVNDFQKGDIAEGYSVSREKKESFPLTVTSAQKNPTAFYLCASSISSNNYGYTFGSGTRLTVV.

This clonotype occurred many times. The J gene is TRBJ1-1, the V gene TRBV7-9; weak D call: TRBD1 (6 bases). Trimming left V 5 bases short and J 0 bases short, with 13 bases between. The germline V gene has CDR1 SEHNR and CDR2 FQNEAQ (reference sequence). The CDR3 loop spans 15 amino acids. CDR3 amino acids: CASSRGQYMNTEAFF. Here the CDR3 DNA reads TGTGCCAGCAGCAGAGGACAGTACATGAACACTGAAGCTTTCTTT.

This clonotype was observed a handful of times. The CDR3 nucleotides read TGCAGCGTTGCACTAGGCGGGCAGGGCTACGAGCAGTACTTC. Its protein is CSVALGGQGYEQYF. The chain is built from TRBV29-1 and TRBJ2-7; TRBD1 or TRBD2 may be the D gene (5 bases each). Germline CDR1 SQVTM, CDR2 ANQGSEA. V gave up 4 bases and J gave up 3 bases, with 16 bases separating them. CDR3 size: 14 residues.

This clonotype has at least ten counts. The J gene is TRBJ2-7, the V gene TRBV28, with D possibly matching TRBD2 (6 bases). V lost 2 bases and J 2 bases, leaving 16 bases between the germline ends. Germline lookup yields CDR1 MDHEN and CDR2 SYDVKM. The CDR3 has 16 amino acids. The CDR3 DNA reads TGTGCCAGCAGTTTAAAAATCACTAGCCCCACCTACGAGCAGTACTTC. This gives the protein CASSLKITSPTYEQYF. Drawing the rest from reference TRBV28 and TRBJ2-7, the complete variable domain is DVKVTQSSRYLVKRTGEKVFLECVQDMDHENMFWYRQDPGLGLRLIYFSYDVKMKEKGDIPEGYSVSREKKERFSLILESASTNQTSMYLCASSLKITSPTYEQYFGPGTRLTVT.

This clonotype was observed a handful of times. The J gene is TRBJ2-2, the V gene TRBV12-3 or TRBV12-4, with unresolved D. The CDR3 spans 15 residues. V lost 6 bases and J 4 bases, leaving 15 bases between the germline ends. The CDR3 DNA follows: TGTGCCAGCAGCGCAAAAGAGCCGCCCACCGGGGAGCTGTTTTTT. The encoded protein is CASSAKEPPTGELFF.

The chain has TRBV28 and TRBJ1-5; D is perhaps TRBD1 (6 bases). The length of the CDR3 is 16 residues. Germline assignment: CDR1 MDHEN and CDR2 SYDVKM. With 6 bases removed from V and 5 bases from J, the gap between germline ends came to 20 bases. CDR3 nucleotides: TGTGCCAGCAGGATATGGGCAGGGGAAGCGGATCAGCCCCAGCATTTT. Translated, it gives CASRIWAGEADQPQHF.

This clonotype appeared many times. This chain links TRBV7-2 with TRBJ1-5, with unresolved D. Germline V lookup: CDR1 SGHTA, CDR2 FQGNSA. The CDR3 runs 15 residues. Trimming took off 1 base at V and 7 bases at J, with 14 bases between the two ends. The CDR3 loop reads CASSLDSAGVQPQHF. The CDR3 DNA sequence: TGTGCCAGCAGCTTAGATTCGGCAGGTGTACAGCCCCAGCATTTT.

This clonotype was seen ten or more times. The V call is TRBV7-2, the J call TRBJ1-1, with 10 nucleotides matching TRBD1. The CDR3 covers 14 residues. Germline CDR1 SGHTA, CDR2 FQGNSA. J gave up 10 bases and V 5 bases, and 10 bases lay outside the gene matches. CDR3 nucleotide sequence: TGTGCCAGCAGCCCCTATTTGACAGGGGGCGGAGCTTTCTTT. Protein product: CASSPYLTGGGAFF.